Detailed here is one T cell receptor beta chain. Its antigen specificity is not known. It has no much larger one-base neighbor in the sample; base qualities were not kept. Taken from the germline V gene, the CDR1 and CDR2 loops are SGHRS and YFSETQ. Germline trimming: 1 base from V, 9 bases from J; junction bases outside gene matches: 4. From cysteine to phenylalanine, the CDR3 is 13 amino acids long. Of the read, only the CDR3 DNA is kept; its 39 bases are in frame from base 1. Taken with the paper, the label for treatment or condition translates to: around 19 received Ad26.COV2.S at low or high dose, single or two shots; a few received placebo; per-sample allocation not given. Repertoires of vaccine and placebo recipients were sequenced from samples collected on day 63 after the first injection. Cohort 1b enrolled 25 adults aged 18-55 years at a single site in Boston, USA, between 29 July and 7 August 2020. Ad26.COV2.S was a replication-incompetent adenovirus type 26 vector that expressed a prefusion-stabilized SARS-CoV-2 spike protein derived from the original Wuhan strain.

This entry belongs to a study of Ad26.COV2.S vaccination and SARS-CoV-2 variants (dated by TCRdb to the early 2020s). Describing the broader study: Donors in the vaccine arm were drawn from COV1001, a multicentre, randomized, double-blind, placebo-controlled phase I-IIa trial testing Ad26.COV2.S in healthy adults. Dosing of Ad26.COV2.S was intramuscular, at either 5x10^10 or 1x10^11 viral particles, delivered as one shot or as two shots spaced 56 days apart. The specificity and breadth of SARS-CoV-2-reactive T cell receptors after Ad26.COV2.S vaccination were assessed by TCRbeta repertoire sequencing. A total of roughly 30 samples were included in the TCR-sequenced set, comprising some 20 Ad26.COV2.S vaccine recipients, 5 placebo recipients and 8 SARS-CoV-2 convalescent individuals. Trial participants were randomized into five groups of five: low-dose or high-dose Ad26.COV2.S given once or twice, or placebo on both occasions. Investigators did not know the trial group allocation while performing experiments and assessing outcomes.

Results and caveats for the whole study, not just this receptor: Higher spike-specific TCR breadth was observed in Ad26.COV2.S recipients than in placebo recipients (P = 0.0014). It was noted by the authors that total T cell responses may have been underestimated by the TCR breadth and depth analyses. The study lacked the statistical power to compare responses across vaccine doses or regimens. Vaccine and placebo recipients had comparable non-spike TCR breadth, which fits with the vaccine containing only spike. After vaccination, spike-specific CD8+ and CD4+ T cell responses were reported to show substantial breadth.

The immunoSEQ Assay was used to sequence TCRbeta CDR3 regions. After extraction, genomic DNA underwent amplification by bias-controlled multiplex PCR, followed by high-throughput sequencing. Per the original workflow: Collapsing and filtering of sequences were performed to quantify the absolute abundance of each unique TCRbeta CDR3 region. T cell fraction was estimated by normalizing TCRbeta template counts to usable DNA, which was measured by amplifying reference genes present in all nucleated cells. Repertoire TCRs were annotated as SARS-CoV-2-specific by exact matching of V gene, CDR3 amino acid sequence and J gene to a known reactive TCR set. The reference SARS-CoV-2 TCR set came from MIRA and was filtered for enrichment in COVID-19-positive ImmuneCODE repertoires, removing public or cross-reactive TCRs. Drawing on the MIRA antigens, annotated TCRs were analysed further at the level of specific ORF or position within ORF. Depth was the summed frequency of annotated unique rearrangements, while breadth was defined as annotated unique rearrangements over total unique productive rearrangements. TCR breadth was compared between groups using two-sided Wilcoxon rank-sum tests. Imported from immuneACCESS, the table was reduced by TCRdb to in-frame sequences with V and J called. These copies leave out some clones; in studies compared against another copy, an unresolved V gene accounts for under half, and the cause of the remainder is not known. The V and J calls and clone size come from that table; D and trimming were worked out from the DNA. The sample yields about 440,000 clones; around nine tenths were counted once. Over 10% of the sample is in the top ten clones.

The specimen comprised peripheral blood, sampled in a trial of Ad26.COV2.S vaccine versus placebo. The TCR originated in a person aged 18 to 59 who received the Ad26.COV2.S COVID-19 vaccine or a placebo. The chain employs TRBV5-1 and TRBJ2-7; 10 bases in the junction line up with TRBD2. DNA sequence: TGCGCCAGCAGCTTGTCTAGCGGGAGTGTGCAGTACTTC. This codes for CASSLSSGSVQYF.